These 9 T cell receptor beta chains were sequenced from one sample in a study of CD4 T cells in relation to SARS-CoV-2 and coronaviruses. The repertoire was sequenced with immunoSEQ multiplex PCR; TCRdb's copy has only in-frame clones and lacks some. In the table there are tens of thousands of clones, 80% to 90% of which are singletons. Sequencing was performed on memory CD4+ T cells from PBMCs. All receptors derive from an adult with COVID-19.

V gene TRBV7-2 combines with J gene TRBJ2-2, with 7 bases matching TRBD2. The length of the CDR3 is 15 residues. Germline CDR1 SGHTA, CDR2 FQGNSA. V shed 3 bases and J 2 bases; nucleotides not matched to a gene: 3. The CDR3 reads CASSFGGVNTGELFF. The DNA for the CDR3 is TGTGCCAGCAGCTTTGGGGGGGTTAACACCGGGGAGCTGTTTTTT.

The V gene is TRBV7-9, the J gene TRBJ2-4; D ambiguous. Germline V gene data show CDR1 as SEHNR and CDR2 as FQNEAQ (reference sequence). The CDR3 runs 11 residues. Trimming removed 1 base from V and 7 bases from J, with 2 bases in between. The DNA for the CDR3 is TGTGCCAGCAGCTTAGAGAACATTCAGTACTTC. It yields the protein CASSLENIQYF. The full variable domain, rest sourced from reference TRBV7-9 and TRBJ2-4, is DTGVSQNPRHKITKRGQNVTFRCDPISEHNRLYWYRQTLGQGPEFLTYFQNEAQLEKSRLLSDRFSAERPKGSFSTLEIQRTEQGDSAMYLCASSLENIQYFGAGTRLSVL.

The chain joins TRBV28 to TRBJ1-1; D call uncertain. The CDR3 is 8 residues long. The V gene's germline CDR1 is MDHEN and CDR2 SYDVKM. Between the trimmed V and J ends, which lost 11 bases and 7 bases, there was a span of 5 bases. CDR3 residues: CAVHEAFF. DNA of the CDR3: TGTGCCGTCCATGAAGCTTTCTTT.

The V call is TRBV18, the J call TRBJ2-3; 10 bases align to TRBD2. Germline V lookup: CDR1 KGHSH, CDR2 LQKENI. V lost 0 bases and J lost 7; bases outside the gene matches: 10. The CDR3 extends over 17 amino acids. DNA of the CDR3: TGTGCCAGCTCACCACCCAACTCCGGGACTAGCGCCTATACGCAGTATTTT. It specifies CASSPPNSGTSAYTQYF.

The V and J genes are TRBV7-2 and TRBJ2-7; 11 bases are a match to TRBD1. V shed 6 bases, J shed 3 bases, and the junction held 7 bases outside the gene matches. The CDR3 contains 15 residues. Germline V gives CDR1 SGHTA, CDR2 FQGNSA. The CDR3 sequence: CASRRTGTGGYEQYF. Here the CDR3 DNA reads TGTGCCAGCAGACGAACCGGGACAGGGGGCTACGAGCAGTACTTC.

CDR3 DNA: TGTGCCAGCAGTTACTGGACAGTTGAAGAAGCTTTCTTT. This encodes CASSYWTVEEAFF. This chain links TRBV6-2 or TRBV6-3 with TRBJ1-1, with D tentatively TRBD1 (6 bases). Germline V CDR1 and CDR2: MNHEY, SVGEGT. V lost 1 base and J 8 bases, leaving 11 bases between the germline ends. There are 13 residues in the CDR3.

The rearrangement joins TRBV3-1 (or the pseudogene TRBV3-2) to TRBJ1-3; tentatively, D is TRBD1 (5 bases). CDR3 length: 14 residues. The ends were cut back, 5 bases at V and 2 bases at J, with 10 bases in the middle. From germline, CDR1 is LGHDT and CDR2 YNNKEL (reference sequence). For the CDR3, the DNA is TGTGCCAGCAGCATCTGGGGGACTGGAAACACCATATATTTT. Amino acids: CASSIWGTGNTIYF.

This chain uses TRBV12-3 or TRBV12-4 with TRBJ2-7; 7 nucleotides line up with TRBD2. CDR3 length equals 13 residues. V shed 4 bases, J shed 0 bases, and the junction held 0 bases outside the gene matches. CDR3 sequence reads: CASSWGGSYEQYF. In nucleotides, the CDR3 is TGTGCCAGCAGTTGGGGGGGCTCCTACGAGCAGTACTTC.

This clone was seen a handful of times. Other DNA sequences from this sample encode an identical CDR3 as well. The chain joins TRBV7-9 to TRBJ1-1; D remains ambiguous. V was pared by 5 bases and J by 0 bases, with 7 bases between. This CDR3 has 13 amino acids. Germline CDR1 is SEHNR and CDR2 is FQNEAQ (reference sequence). The CDR3 DNA sequence: TGTGCCAGCAGCCTAGACATGAACACTGAAGCTTTCTTT. Protein sequence: CASSLDMNTEAFF.